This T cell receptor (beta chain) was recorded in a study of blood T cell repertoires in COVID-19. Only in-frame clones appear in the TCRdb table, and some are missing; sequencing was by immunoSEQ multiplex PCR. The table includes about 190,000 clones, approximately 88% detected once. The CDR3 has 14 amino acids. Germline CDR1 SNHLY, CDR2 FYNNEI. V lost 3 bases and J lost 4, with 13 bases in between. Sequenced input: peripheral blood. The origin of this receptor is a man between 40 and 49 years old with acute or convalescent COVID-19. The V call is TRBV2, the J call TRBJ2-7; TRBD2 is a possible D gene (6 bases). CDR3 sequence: CASSERGAFYEQYF. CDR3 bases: TGTGCCAGCAGTGAGCGGGGCGCGTTTTACGAGCAGTACTTC.